Presented here are 6 T cell receptor beta chains from one specimen sequenced in a study of blood T cell repertoires in COVID-19. The repertoire was sequenced with immunoSEQ multiplex PCR; TCRdb's copy has only in-frame clones and lacks some. Found here are 110,000 to 150,000 clones, approximately 80% of them singletons; the top ten hold 5.5% to 7%. The sequenced sample consisted of peripheral blood. Source of these receptors: a human donor in a cohort sampled during active COVID-19.

The V and J genes are TRBV9 and TRBJ1-2, with D tentatively TRBD1 (5 bases). The germline V and J ends were trimmed by 4 bases and 4 bases, with 14 bases remaining between them. This CDR3 spans 14 amino acids. Germline CDR1 is SGDLS and CDR2 is YYNGEE. Here the CDR3 DNA reads TGTGCCAGCAGCCCGGGCCAGGGTACCTATGGCTACACCTTC. This translates into CASSPGQGTYGYTF.

The chain links TRBV7-2 to TRBJ2-5; D gene uncertain. The CDR3 consists of 15 residues. The germline CDR1 and CDR2 sequences are SGHTA and FQGNSA. The V and J ends lost 5 bases and 1 base respectively, with 14 bases between them. The CDR3, as DNA: TGTGCCAGCAGCATCGCTGGCACCACCCAAGAGACCCAGTACTTC. Translated: CASSIAGTTQETQYF.

The J gene is TRBJ1-2, the V gene TRBV6-5; 9 nucleotides agree with TRBD1. V dropped 7 bases and J dropped 7; count of bases not matched to a gene: 7. Germline values: CDR1 MNHEY, CDR2 SVGAGI. The CDR3 length is 13 residues. The CDR3 region is CASMGTGLGGYTF. DNA of the CDR3: TGTGCCAGCATGGGGACAGGGTTAGGTGGCTACACCTTC.

The chain employs TRBV14 and TRBJ2-1, with 9 bases aligning to TRBD2. Germline V gene lookup returns CDR1 SGHDN and CDR2 FVKESK. V lost 1 base and J lost 7; bases outside the gene matches: 8. The CDR3 totals 16 residues. CDR3 amino acids: CASSQVAGGAWNEQFF. Written as DNA, the CDR3 is TGTGCCAGCAGCCAAGTTGCGGGGGGGGCTTGGAATGAGCAGTTCTTC.

The table lists this clone with a few counts. The same CDR3 is also encoded by other DNA sequences in this sample. The chain joins TRBV4-2 to TRBJ1-5, with D tentatively TRBD1 (5 bases). The CDR3 contains 15 residues. Looked up from germline, CDR1 is LGHNA and CDR2 is YNFKEQ. The germline V and J ends were trimmed by 1 base and 4 bases, with 11 bases remaining between them. The CDR3 region has the DNA TGTGCCAGCAGCCAAGGGGGCGGGGGGAATCAGCCCCAGCATTTT. Encoded protein: CASSQGGGGNQPQHF.

The rearrangement joins TRBV5-6 to TRBJ1-2; 7 nucleotides line up with TRBD1. With 0 bases clipped from V and 5 bases from J, the junction kept 7 bases outside the gene matches. This CDR3 contains 15 residues. The V gene's germline CDR1 is SGHDT and CDR2 YYEEEE. CDR3 amino acids: CASSLAQGGIYGYTF. CDR3 coding DNA: TGTGCCAGCAGCTTGGCGCAGGGGGGCATATATGGCTACACCTTC.